This is a list of T cell receptor beta chains from one sample in a study of cytomegalovirus exposure and HLA in healthy donors. TCRdb's table, derived via immunoSEQ multiplex PCR, lists solely in-frame clones and lacks some. The sample yields roughly 160,000 clones, 65% to 85% seen once. Source material: PBMCs. The receptors shown here come from a male donor in good health and CMV-seronegative. Each CDR3 is given with its conserved first and last residue. Fields, in order: J gene, D gene, V gene, clone size, CDR3 DNA, CDR3 protein. A D gene is named only where the DNA matches it firmly. Clone size is not always given. Where it is, it says once, few, many or a class for expanded clones.

j_call: TRBJ1-5; d_call: NA; v_call: TRBV9; clone_size: NA; cdr3_nt: TGTGCCAGCAGCGTAGAAGCGAGCAATCAGCCCCAGCATTTT; cdr3_aa: CASSVEASNQPQHF
j_call: TRBJ1-1; d_call: NA; v_call: TRBV27; clone_size: NA; cdr3_nt: TGTGCCAGCAGTTTATCGTCAGGGAAGAACACTGAAGCTTTCTTT; cdr3_aa: CASSLSSGKNTEAFF
j_call: TRBJ2-7; d_call: TRBD1; v_call: TRBV5-1; clone_size: NA; cdr3_nt: TGCGCCAGCAGCCCGGGACAGGGGTTTTACGAGCAGTACTTC; cdr3_aa: CASSPGQGFYEQYF
j_call: TRBJ2-2; d_call: TRBD1; v_call: TRBV9; clone_size: NA; cdr3_nt: TGTGCCAGCAGCGTACGACAGGGAAACACCGGGGAGCTGTTTTTT; cdr3_aa: CASSVRQGNTGELFF
j_call: TRBJ2-7; d_call: NA; v_call: TRBV5-4; clone_size: few; cdr3_nt: TGTGCCAGCACCCCCCGGGGAGACACCCACGAGCAGTACTTC; cdr3_aa: CASTPRGDTHEQYF
j_call: TRBJ1-1; d_call: TRBD1; v_call: TRBV4-1; clone_size: NA; cdr3_nt: TGCGCCAGCAGCCGCCCGAGCGACAGGGCTGGCACTGAAGCTTTCTTT; cdr3_aa: CASSRPSDRAGTEAFF
j_call: TRBJ2-1; d_call: TRBD2; v_call: TRBV7-8; clone_size: NA; cdr3_nt: TGTGCCAGCCGCCTGACTAGCGGCCCCCGGAGCTCCTACAATGAGCAGTTCTTC; cdr3_aa: CASRLTSGPRSSYNEQFF
j_call: TRBJ1-6; d_call: NA; v_call: TRBV2; clone_size: NA; cdr3_nt: TGTGCCAGCAAGTTGGAGAATTGGGATAATTCACCCCTCCACTTT; cdr3_aa: CASKLENWDNSPLHF
j_call: TRBJ1-2; d_call: NA; v_call: TRBV14; clone_size: once; cdr3_nt: TGTGCCATCTCATGGACACAGAGCTATGGCTACACCTTC; cdr3_aa: CAISWTQSYGYTF
j_call: TRBJ2-3; d_call: TRBD2; v_call: TRBV4-3; clone_size: once; cdr3_nt: TGCGCCAGCAGCCTACGAGGGACTAGCGGAACTAGCACAGATACGCAGTATTTT; cdr3_aa: CASSLRGTSGTSTDTQYF